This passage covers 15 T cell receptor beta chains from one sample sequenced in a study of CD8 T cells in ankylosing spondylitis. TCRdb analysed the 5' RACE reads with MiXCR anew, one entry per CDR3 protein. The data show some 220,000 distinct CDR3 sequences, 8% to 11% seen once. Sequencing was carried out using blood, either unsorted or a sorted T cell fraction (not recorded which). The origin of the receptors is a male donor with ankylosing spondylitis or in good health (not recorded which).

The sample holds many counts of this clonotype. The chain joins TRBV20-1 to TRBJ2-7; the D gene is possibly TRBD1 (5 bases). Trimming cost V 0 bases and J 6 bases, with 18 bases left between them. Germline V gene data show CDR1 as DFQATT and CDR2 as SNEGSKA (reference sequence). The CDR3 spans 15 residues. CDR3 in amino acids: CSARDLGLGRGEQYF. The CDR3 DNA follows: TGCAGTGCTAGAGATCTCGGGTTGGGAAGGGGCGAGCAGTACTTC.

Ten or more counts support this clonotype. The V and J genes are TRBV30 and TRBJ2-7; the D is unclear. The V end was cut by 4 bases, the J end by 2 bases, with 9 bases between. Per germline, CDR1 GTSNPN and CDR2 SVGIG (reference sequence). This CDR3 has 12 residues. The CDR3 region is CAWTGSTYEQYF. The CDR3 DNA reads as TGTGCCTGGACGGGCTCTACCTACGAGCAGTACTTC.

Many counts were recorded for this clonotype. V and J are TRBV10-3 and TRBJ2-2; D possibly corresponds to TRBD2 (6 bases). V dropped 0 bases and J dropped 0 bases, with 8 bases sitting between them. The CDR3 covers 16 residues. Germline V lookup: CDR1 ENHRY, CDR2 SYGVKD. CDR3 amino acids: CAISESRLANTGELFF. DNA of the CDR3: TGTGCCATCAGTGAGTCTCGACTAGCGAACACCGGGGAGCTGTTTTTT.

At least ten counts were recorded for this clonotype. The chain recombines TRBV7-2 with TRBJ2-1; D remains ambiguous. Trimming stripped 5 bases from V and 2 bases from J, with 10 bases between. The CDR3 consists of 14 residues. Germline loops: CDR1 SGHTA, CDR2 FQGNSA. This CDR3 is CASSPLGAYNEQFF. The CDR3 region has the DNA TGTGCCAGCAGCCCGTTAGGCGCCTACAATGAGCAGTTCTTC.

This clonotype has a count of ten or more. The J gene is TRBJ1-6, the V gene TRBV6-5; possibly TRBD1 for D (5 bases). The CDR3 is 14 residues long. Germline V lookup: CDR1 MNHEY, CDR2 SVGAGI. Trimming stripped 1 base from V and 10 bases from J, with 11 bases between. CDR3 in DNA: TGTGCCAGCAGTTACTATGGGGCTCCCTCACCCCTCCACTTT. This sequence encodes CASSYYGAPSPLHF.

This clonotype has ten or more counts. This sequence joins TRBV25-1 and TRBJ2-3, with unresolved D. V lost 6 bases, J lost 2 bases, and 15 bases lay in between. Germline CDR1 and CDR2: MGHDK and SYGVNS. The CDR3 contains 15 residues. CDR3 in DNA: TGTGCCAGCAGGGCCCCGCGCGGCACCACAGATACGCAGTATTTT. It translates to CASRAPRGTTDTQYF.

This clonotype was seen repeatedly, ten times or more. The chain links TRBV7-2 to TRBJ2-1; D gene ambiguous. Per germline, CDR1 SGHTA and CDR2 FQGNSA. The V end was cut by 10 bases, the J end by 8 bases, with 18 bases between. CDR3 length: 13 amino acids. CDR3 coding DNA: TGTGCCACCAACGTGCGCTACTCGGATGAGCAGTTCTTC. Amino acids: CATNVRYSDEQFF.

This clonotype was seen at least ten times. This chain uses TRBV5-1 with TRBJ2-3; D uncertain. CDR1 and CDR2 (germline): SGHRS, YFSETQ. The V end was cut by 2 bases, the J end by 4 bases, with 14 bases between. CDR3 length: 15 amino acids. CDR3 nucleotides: TGCGCCAGCAGCTTTGCCGGAACACAGTCAGATACGCAGTATTTT. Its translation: CASSFAGTQSDTQYF.

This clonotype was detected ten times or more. The CDR3 spells CASSGQGRGETQYF. Written as DNA, the CDR3 is TGCGCCAGCAGCGGACAGGGGCGGGGGGAGACCCAGTACTTC. This rearrangement joins TRBV5-1 to TRBJ2-5, with 9 bases aligning to TRBD1. Trimming at V came to 4 bases and at J to 5 bases, leaving 6 bases not matched to a gene. The CDR3 has 14 residues. Germline-derived CDR1 and CDR2 are SGHRS and YFSETQ.

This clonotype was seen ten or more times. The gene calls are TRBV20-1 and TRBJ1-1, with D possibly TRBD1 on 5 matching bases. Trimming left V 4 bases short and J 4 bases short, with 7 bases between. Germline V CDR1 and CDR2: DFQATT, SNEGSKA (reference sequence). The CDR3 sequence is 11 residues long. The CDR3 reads CSATGGTEAFF. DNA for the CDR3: TGCAGTGCTACGGGGGGCACTGAAGCTTTCTTT.

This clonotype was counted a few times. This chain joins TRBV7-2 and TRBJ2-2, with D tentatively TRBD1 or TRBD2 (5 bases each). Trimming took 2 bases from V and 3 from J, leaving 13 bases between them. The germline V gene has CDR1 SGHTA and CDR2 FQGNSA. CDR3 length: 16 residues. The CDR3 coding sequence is TGTGCCAGCAGCTTACGGGGCATGGGGTACACCGGGGAGCTGTTTTTT. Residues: CASSLRGMGYTGELFF.

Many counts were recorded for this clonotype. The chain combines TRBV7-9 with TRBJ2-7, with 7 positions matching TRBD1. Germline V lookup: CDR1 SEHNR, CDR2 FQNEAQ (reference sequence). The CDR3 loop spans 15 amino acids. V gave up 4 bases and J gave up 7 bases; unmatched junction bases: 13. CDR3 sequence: CASSSATTGLGEQYF. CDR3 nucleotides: TGTGCCAGCAGCTCAGCAACGACAGGGTTGGGAGAGCAGTACTTC.

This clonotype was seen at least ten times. CDR3 sequence reads: CASSLAWGVNTGELFF. Written as DNA, the CDR3 is TGTGCCAGTAGTCTAGCTTGGGGGGTGAACACCGGGGAGCTGTTTTTT. The V call is TRBV19, the J call TRBJ2-2; the D gene is possibly TRBD2 (6 bases). Germline V gene sequence: CDR1 LNHDA, CDR2 SQIVND (reference sequence). V was shortened by 5 bases and J by 1 base, with 14 bases between the two germline ends. The CDR3 is 16 residues long.

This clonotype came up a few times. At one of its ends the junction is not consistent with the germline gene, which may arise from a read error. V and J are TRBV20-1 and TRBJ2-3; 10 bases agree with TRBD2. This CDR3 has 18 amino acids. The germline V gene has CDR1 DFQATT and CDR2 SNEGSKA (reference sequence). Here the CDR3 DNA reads TGCTGTGCTAGAGATGACAGCGGGCTAGCGGGAGTTATAGATACGCAGTATTTT. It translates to CCARDDSGLAGVIDTQYF.

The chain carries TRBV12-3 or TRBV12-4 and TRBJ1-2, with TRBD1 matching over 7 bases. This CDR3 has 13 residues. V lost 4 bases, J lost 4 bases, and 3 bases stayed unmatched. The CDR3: CASSWDSSYGYTF. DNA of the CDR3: TGTGCCAGCAGTTGGGACAGTTCCTATGGCTACACCTTC.